Shown below are 11 T cell receptor beta chains from a single sample sequenced in a study of T cell responses to AZD1222 COVID-19 vaccine (dated by TCRdb to about 2021). In light of the paper, this sample's time point label describes: baseline before first vaccination. Preparation of the library involved the immunoSEQ multiplex PCR assay. Not all clones reach the TCRdb copy of this immuneACCESS table, which keeps in-frame sequences only. Checked studies attribute under half of the gap to unresolved V genes and leave the rest unexplained. The sample table records 150,000 or so clones; roughly 90% of these occur just once. The top ten hold about 1.5% of the sample. Sequencing used peripheral blood, obtained on day 0 of AZD1222 vaccination. The receptors come from an adult in good health.

This chain links TRBV5-1 with TRBJ2-1; 9 bases align to TRBD1. The V gene's germline CDR1 is SGHRS and CDR2 YFSETQ. This CDR3 contains 15 residues. The ends lost 4 bases at V and 3 bases at J; junction bases unmatched: 5. In DNA form, the CDR3 reads TGCGCCAGCAGCACTCCGGGACAGGGCTACAATGAGCAGTTCTTC. It yields the protein CASSTPGQGYNEQFF.

This clone was seen a handful of times. The rearrangement joins TRBV11-2 to TRBJ1-2; 10 nucleotides align to TRBD1. J was trimmed by 5 bases and V by 5 bases; bases with no gene match: 8. This CDR3 has 15 amino acids. Germline CDR1 SGHAT, CDR2 FQNNGV. The CDR3 nucleotides are TGTGCCAGCAGCCAATCAGGGGACAGGGGATATGGCTACACCTTC. Protein sequence: CASSQSGDRGYGYTF.

The V call is TRBV19, the J call TRBJ2-1; no reliable D call. V was cut by 6 bases and J by 5 bases, with 14 bases left in between. CDR3 length: 14 residues. The germline gives CDR1 LNHDA, CDR2 SQIVND (reference sequence). The CDR3 is CASSPLRVHNEQFF. In nucleotides, the CDR3 is TGTGCCAGTAGCCCCCTTAGAGTTCACAATGAGCAGTTCTTC.

The gene calls are TRBV7-2 and TRBJ1-1, with D perhaps TRBD1 (6 bases). The V and J ends lost 6 bases and 6 bases respectively, with 17 bases between them. This CDR3 has 14 residues. Germline values: CDR1 SGHTA, CDR2 FQGNSA. The CDR3 DNA reads TGTGCCAGCAGATATACAGGGACCGGAGCTGAAGCTTTCTTT. This gives the protein CASRYTGTGAEAFF. Variable domain in full (rest from reference TRBV7-2 and TRBJ1-1): GAGVSQSPSNKVTEKGKDVELRCDPISGHTALYWYRQSLGQGLEFLIYFQGNSAPDKSGLPSDRFSAERTGGSVSTLTIQRTQQEDSAVYLCASRYTGTGAEAFFGQGTRLTVV.

This clone showed up just once. The rearrangement joins TRBV27 to TRBJ2-1; weak D call: TRBD1 (5 bases). The CDR3 loop spans 15 amino acids. V lost 6 bases to trimming and J lost 0 bases, with 12 bases between them. Germline V CDR1 and CDR2: MNHEY, SMNVEV (reference sequence). The CDR3 DNA is TGTGCCAGCAGCACCGACAGATCCTCCTACAATGAGCAGTTCTTC. Amino acid sequence: CASSTDRSSYNEQFF.

The rearrangement joins TRBV4-3 to TRBJ2-7; no clear D. The CDR3 loop spans 13 amino acids. CDR1 and CDR2 (germline): LGHNA, YSLEER. V lost 0 bases and J 6 bases, leaving 9 bases between the germline ends. CDR3 in DNA: TGCGCCAGCAGCCAAGACAGGTGGAGCGAGCAGTACTTC. Translation: CASSQDRWSEQYF.

J is TRBJ2-2 and V is TRBV7-9; D call uncertain. V was shortened by 3 bases and J by 6 bases, with 11 bases between the two germline ends. CDR1 is SEHNR and CDR2 is FQNEAQ in the germline V gene (reference sequence). The CDR3 is made up of 14 amino acids. The CDR3 sequence is CASSFNIFPGELFF. The CDR3 DNA reads TGTGCCAGCAGCTTTAATATATTCCCCGGGGAGCTGTTTTTT.

The rearrangement uses TRBV19 and TRBJ2-1; no clear D. Germline V lookup: CDR1 LNHDA, CDR2 SQIVND (reference sequence). This CDR3 is built from 15 residues. Between the trimmed V and J ends, which lost 4 bases and 3 bases, there was a span of 13 bases. CDR3 coding DNA: TGTGCCAGTAGTACCTACTCCTCAGGCTACAATGAGCAGTTCTTC. This codes for CASSTYSSGYNEQFF.

V usage is TRBV19 and J usage is TRBJ2-1, with D perhaps matching TRBD1 (6 bases). V lost 6 bases and J 4 bases, leaving 13 bases between the germline ends. CDR3 size: 14 residues. Germline loops: CDR1 LNHDA, CDR2 SQIVND (reference sequence). The CDR3 reads CASRHITGYNEQFF. The CDR3 DNA reads as TGTGCCAGTAGGCACATCACAGGGTACAATGAGCAGTTCTTC.

The chain employs TRBV6-2 or TRBV6-3 and TRBJ2-7, with 16 bases matching TRBD2. Losses at the gene ends were 4 bases for V and 3 bases for J; bases not matched to a gene: 15. The CDR3 loop spans 20 amino acids. Germline V CDR1 and CDR2: MNHEY, SVGEGT. The CDR3 DNA follows: TGTGCCAGCAGTTCCGCCGGGACTAGCGGGAGGGCAAGCTGGGGCTACGAGCAGTACTTC. It is translated as CASSSAGTSGRASWGYEQYF.

CDR3 sequence (DNA): TGTGCCAGCGTGATGACCCTGGAAAGCTCCTACGAGCAGTACTTC. Its protein product is CASVMTLESSYEQYF. The V call is TRBV6-5, the J call TRBJ2-7; D is unresolved. Trimming took 8 bases from V and 0 from J, leaving 17 bases between them. Germline V gene data show CDR1 as MNHEY and CDR2 as SVGAGI. The CDR3 consists of 15 residues.